The T cell receptor (beta chain) described here comes from a study of cytomegalovirus exposure and HLA in healthy donors (dated by TCRdb to about 2017). Background on the whole study: In an earlier analysis of some 550 of the donors, 250 to 350 Gb of sequence data and 90 million to 130 million unique TCR beta sequences from about 190 million T cells were reported. An early release covering more than 500 HLA-typed donors comprised 250 to 350 gigabases of sequencing data and roughly 86 million unique TCR sequences. Of the 300 to 500 genotyped donors, roughly 76% were placed in the genetic ancestry cluster associated with self-reported Caucasian donors. The study was designed to test whether signatures of past pathogen exposure could be identified by cataloging public T cell receptors. The study profiled the T cell repertoires of under 700 subjects by immunosequencing and related them to cytomegalovirus serostatus. Along with the approximately 650-subject first cohort, a separate validation cohort of more than 90 different subjects was used. The study combined high-throughput TCR immunosequencing, statistical association of individual TCRs with disease status, and machine learning to predict cytomegalovirus infection status. A later analysis re-examined previously published TCR beta repertoires from over 500 donors and added high-resolution HLA genotyping to investigate patterns of TCR occurrence. Rather than drawing on any new phenotypic data, the later analysis identified candidate immune exposures from TCR beta sequences and the way those sequences occurred across donors. To decide whether each TCR beta V gene segment behaved as functional or pseudogenic, an earlier analysis of 587 of the donors relied on high-throughput TCR beta sequencing. Donor age, sex, ethnicity and CMV serostatus were compiled alongside the repertoire data. In a later genetic analysis, genome-wide SNP genotypes for about three fifths of the roughly 670 donors were used, and that subset was treated as a discovery cohort. Every repertoire in the discovery cohort had been generated on one and the same sequencing platform. Class I and class II HLA loci were covered by the typing at four-digit resolution. Typing coverage differed by locus: A, B, C, DRB1 and DQB1 were typed in about 629-640 donors, DQA1 in about 550, DPA1 in approximately 600, and DPB1 in approximately 450. A handful of DR-DQ haplotypes were handled as single units for association and clustering because linkage in the cohort was strong. Among 398 genotyped donors of the cohort, an average of 235,054 unique TCR beta nucleotide sequences were sequenced per donor, roughly 20% of them non-productive. Broader findings and caveats from the paper: The cohort was sequenced for TCR beta chains only, and without alpha or paired-chain data the features that could be detected were limited. According to a later genetic analysis, donors in an Asian-associated ancestry cluster had fewer N-insertions in productive TCRs than the approximately 650-donor mean. A further reported finding was that TCR beta sequences accurately predicted the HLA-A and HLA-B alleles for most subjects in the first cohort. Sequencing depth was assumed to be roughly uniform across donors in the presence/absence analyses, though that assumption may not hold. When HLA alleles, especially DR and DQ, strongly co-occurred, TCR associations were difficult to assign to individual alleles. Linkage disequilibrium might explain the correlated functional status among segregating V segments, but an unknown experimental factor could not be ruled out. In a later analysis, TCR association rates were found to vary across HLA loci, with the most associated TCRs seen for DRB1 alleles and the fewest for HLA-C alleles. The sequencing pipeline was judged likely to have produced a cluster of highly shared sequence variants as a technical artifact. The authors suggested that the approach could potentially be extended to other disease states and immunological phenotypes. V-gene and J-gene trimming of TCR beta chains was associated with a missense DCLRE1C variant in a later genetic analysis, and the association was replicated in an independent cohort. A few of the identified cytomegalovirus-associated TCR beta chains were confirmed in vitro to be specific for cytomegalovirus antigens. According to a later analysis, most CMV-associated TCR beta chains appeared to be HLA-restricted, and the HLA associations seemed to be driven largely by CMV exposure. CMV serostatus was the only immune exposure information available for the cohort. Cytomegalovirus status was reported to be diagnosed by the classifier with high specificity and sensitivity in both the original and validation cohorts. A later analysis reported that several top co-occurrence clusters appeared linked to parvovirus B19, influenza, CMV and Epstein-Barr virus. An earlier analysis of around 540 of the donors showed that most TCR beta V segments appeared in productive rearrangements either about 87% or about 30% of the time, which broadly matched IMGT annotations. Some IMGT-functional V segments, including TRBV6-2 and TRBV6-3, could not be told apart with the 87-base-pair reads, so those segments were excluded. Specific HLA alleles were associated with around 18,000 TCR beta sequences at a false discovery rate of 0.05 in a later analysis. HLA typing was unavailable for some donors at each locus, so association tests used only the typed subset. The study gave a list of roughly 150 TCR beta chains associated with cytomegalovirus. While some public TCRs were present in many individuals, most TCR sequences turned up only very rarely across donors. Compared with equally common non-associated chains, HLA-associated TCR beta chains in a later analysis were more clonally expanded and had lower generation probabilities. Because counts were too low, about 18 rarely observed V segments, including chromosome 9 orphons, were excluded from the earlier analysis of several hundred of the donors.

CDR1 MNHNS and CDR2 SASEGT were looked up in the germline V gene. V is clipped by 4 bases and J by 8 bases, and the sequence between their germline boundaries is 9 bases long. Inclusive of the bounding cysteine and phenylalanine, the CDR3 is 12 residues long. Of all the DNA, just the CDR3 is kept, 36 bases in frame from base 1. In total, approximately 690 healthy bone marrow donors made up the cohort. At the time of sampling, every cohort member was nominally healthy, though immune exposures that went unrecorded were likely present. The donor was CMV seropositive and was included in the group of 270 or so seropositive cohort members. Each donor provided a peripheral blood sample, and peripheral blood mononuclear cells were used for TCR beta sequencing. Genomic DNA extraction from the blood cell samples was performed with the Qiagen DNeasy Blood Extraction Kit. For this clone: Its antigen remains unidentified. Per-nucleotide qualities are absent, and no much larger clonotype sits a single base away.

Receptors were amplified or captured by the immunoSEQ multiplex PCR assay. A mixture of 60 forward primers for TCR Vbeta segments and 13 reverse primers for TCR Jbeta segments was used in the multiplex PCR. A multiplex PCR assay on genomic DNA amplified the CDR3 region of rearranged TCR beta genes. The Illumina HiSeq System was used to sequence the amplified TCR beta libraries as 87-base-pair reads. The authors' pipeline ran thus. A later analysis tallied about 77 million unique TCR beta chains across the 640 or so repertoires, and roughly 11 million of those chains were shared by two or more donors. Raw reads were error-corrected and collapsed into unique sequences by a nearest-neighbor algorithm in which closely related sequences were merged to remove PCR and sequencing errors. To assign V, D and J gene segments, CDR3 sequences were aligned to IMGT reference sequences. For a sequence to be retained, a match of at least six nucleotides was required to both a V gene segment and a J gene segment. A rearrangement was called productive if the CDR3 had no stop codons and remained in frame with V and J, and every other rearrangement was called non-productive. CDR3 was defined according to IMGT convention as the region running from the second conserved V-encoded cysteine to the conserved J-encoded phenylalanine. In an earlier analysis of 587 of the donors, sequences lacking an unambiguous match to a single V gene segment were excluded. In an earlier analysis of 450 to 700 of the donors, V segments were called functional above 56.7% productive rearrangements and were called segregating when the between-donor standard deviation exceeded 5%. To diagnose cytomegalovirus status from the catalog of TCR beta chain sequences, a statistical classification framework was built. In a later analysis, TCR nucleotide sequences were compared against IMGT/GENE-DB human TR gene sequences so that V and J genes could be assigned. A later analysis assigned CDR3 sequences and most-parsimonious VDJ recombination scenarios with the TCRdist pipeline. In a later analysis, each TCR beta chain was defined by its CDR3 amino acid sequence together with its V-gene family, and reads without a unique V-gene family were excluded. A later analysis removed 600 or so highly shared, low-generation-probability nucleotide sequences to deal with suspected cross-contamination and a sequencing artifact. In a later analysis, a clonal expansion index for each public chain was calculated from normalized within-repertoire ranks of inferred template counts. Generation probabilities in a later analysis came from a VDJ recombination model fitted to out-of-frame rearrangements, and those results were checked against IGoR. A later analysis scored TCR-TCR, TCR-HLA and TCR-CMV co-occurrence with hypergeometric tests, applying a repertoire-size bias correction to TCR pairs. To estimate false discovery rates, a later analysis permuted the HLA or CMV assignments 20 times. In a later analysis, co-occurring TCRs were grouped using DBSCAN, with TCRdist sequence similarity added in when clustering inside HLA-allele-positive subsets. Repertoires with fewer than 30,000 or more than 120,000 public chains were left out of co-occurrence clustering, as were several repertoires with anomalous nucleotide sharing. TCRdb carries this immuneACCESS record with in-frame sequences only. Its versions omit some clonotypes, under half of them owing to an unresolved V gene in the studies checked, with the rest unexplained. V and J calls and clone size are as listed in that table; D and trimming were resolved from the DNA. Here the sample has over 65,000 clones; around 79% occur a single time. About 7.4% of the sample goes to the ten largest clones.

The chain is made from TRBV6-1 and TRBJ2-1; TRBD2 is possibly the D segment (5 matching bases). The clonotype originates from a woman between 25 and 40 years old in good health and CMV-seropositive. Sequenced material: PBMCs. The CDR3 protein is CASSGTSDEQFF. Read as DNA, the sequence is TGTGCCAGCAGTGGGACTTCGGATGAGCAGTTCTTC.